One and the same sample provided the 31 T cell receptor beta chains below, sequenced in a study of cytomegalovirus exposure and HLA in healthy donors. Sequencing used immunoSEQ multiplex PCR; TCRdb keeps in-frame clones, though not all of them. This sample carries under 140,000 clones, 85% to 90% of them seen once, and the ten largest clones take roughly 1.4%. Sequenced sample: PBMCs. All receptors come from a woman aged 25 to 39 in good health and CMV-seropositive.

The V call is TRBV2, the J call TRBJ2-1; TRBD1 agrees at 8 bases. The germline V gene encodes CDR1 SNHLY and CDR2 FYNNEI. V dropped 8 bases and J dropped 3; count of bases not matched to a gene: 3. This CDR3 is 13 amino acids long. CDR3 nucleotides: TGTGCCAGCCTGGACAGGGACTACAATGAGCAGTTCTTC. Amino acids: CASLDRDYNEQFF.

This rearrangement joins TRBV5-1 to TRBJ2-1; TRBD2 matches at 9 bases. Germline V lookup: CDR1 SGHRS, CDR2 YFSETQ. The CDR3 covers 15 residues. The V and J ends lost 3 bases and 5 bases, in that order; junction bases with no gene match: 6. The CDR3 DNA reads as TGCGCCAGCAGCTGGCAGGGACTAGCTGACAATGAGCAGTTCTTC. This gives the protein CASSWQGLADNEQFF.

This clone occurred a few times. The gene calls are TRBV7-2 and TRBJ2-7; no reliable D call. The CDR3 loop spans 13 amino acids. V was shortened by 1 base and J by 4 bases, with 8 bases between the two germline ends. In germline, CDR1 is SGHTA, CDR2 FQGNSA. CDR3 in amino acids: CASSLEAFYEQYF. CDR3 coding DNA: TGTGCCAGCAGCTTAGAAGCGTTTTACGAGCAGTACTTC.

This chain links TRBV5-1 with TRBJ2-1, with TRBD1 as a possible D gene (5 bases). Germline V CDR1 and CDR2: SGHRS, YFSETQ. CDR3 length: 15 amino acids. Trimming took 0 bases from V and 8 from J, leaving 15 bases between them. Written as DNA, the CDR3 is TGCGCCAGCAGCTTGGCAGGGAACAGCGCCCATGAGCAGTTCTTC. Its protein is CASSLAGNSAHEQFF.

The chain employs TRBV7-2 and TRBJ1-4, with D possibly TRBD1 on 5 matching bases. Germline V gives CDR1 SGHTA, CDR2 FQGNSA. The V and J ends lost 3 bases and 8 bases respectively, with 16 bases between them. CDR3 length: 15 amino acids. CDR3 region: CASSFQRGGGEKLFF. For the CDR3, the DNA is TGTGCCAGCAGCTTCCAGCGTGGGGGAGGGGAAAAACTGTTTTTT.

This CDR3 is CASSEQGTSGNEQFF. CDR3 bases: TGCGCCAGCAGTGAGCAGGGGACTAGCGGCAATGAGCAGTTCTTC. The chain carries TRBV5-1 and TRBJ2-1; TRBD2 agrees at 11 bases. Germline V gene lookup returns CDR1 SGHRS and CDR2 YFSETQ. The J segment lost 6 bases and the V segment lost 5 bases, leaving 7 bases of the junction unmatched. The CDR3 is made up of 15 amino acids.

CDR3 loop: CASSHLGGRSYEQYF. For the CDR3, the DNA is TGTGCCAGCAGCCACCTTGGGGGGAGATCATACGAGCAGTACTTC. The chain carries TRBV11-2 and TRBJ2-7; D is perhaps TRBD2 (6 bases). Germline lookup yields CDR1 SGHAT and CDR2 FQNNGV. Between the trimmed V and J ends, which lost 5 bases and 4 bases, there was a span of 18 bases. The CDR3 length is 15 residues.

The chain has TRBV6-5 and TRBJ2-3; D remains ambiguous. With 2 bases removed from V and 4 bases from J, the gap between germline ends came to 10 bases. CDR1 and CDR2 from the germline V gene are MNHEY and SVGAGI. The CDR3 loop spans 14 amino acids. CDR3 DNA: TGTGCCAGCAGTTACAAGGTGACTGCAGATACGCAGTATTTT. Translating gives CASSYKVTADTQYF.

The chain carries TRBV7-9 and TRBJ2-3, with 7 bases that match TRBD2. The junction had 11 bases not matched to a gene; V was cut back by 5 bases and J by 3 bases. The CDR3 length is 16 residues. Per germline, CDR1 SEHNR and CDR2 FQNEAQ (reference sequence). CDR3 sequence: CASSPRRLADTDTQYF. The CDR3 DNA reads TGTGCCAGCAGCCCTAGGAGGCTAGCGGATACAGATACGCAGTATTTT.

This chain joins TRBV11-3 and TRBJ2-5, with D perhaps TRBD1 (6 bases). The germline CDR1 and CDR2 sequences are SGHNT and YENEEA. V was pared by 5 bases and J by 1 base, with 8 bases between. The length of the CDR3 is 13 residues. The CDR3 here is CASSQGPQETQYF. The CDR3 DNA reads as TGTGCCAGCAGCCAGGGGCCCCAAGAGACCCAGTACTTC.

The genes are TRBV5-3 and TRBJ1-1; D might be TRBD1 (5 bases). Being an ORF, TRBV5-3 has a function that is uncertain. The V end was cut by 0 bases, the J end by 9 bases, with 9 bases between. This CDR3 has 12 residues. The CDR3 coding sequence is TGTGCCAGAAGCTTGGTTCAGGGTAAAGCTTTCTTT. Translated, it gives CARSLVQGKAFF.

This clone was picked up one time. The rearrangement links TRBV4-3 to TRBJ2-7; D is perhaps TRBD1 (6 bases). The CDR3 is made up of 15 amino acids. Trimming pared 0 bases from V and 2 bases from J, leaving 11 bases between. Germline V gene data show CDR1 as LGHNA and CDR2 as YSLEER. In DNA, the CDR3 is TGCGCCAGCAGCCAAGAAAGGGGGAGCCCCTACGAGCAGTACTTC. Its protein product is CASSQERGSPYEQYF.

Of note for this clone: This specimen includes other DNA sequences encoding the same CDR3. The CDR3 region has the DNA TGCGCCAGCAGCAGTGGACTAGCGGGAAGCACAGATACGCAGTATTTT. This codes for CASSSGLAGSTDTQYF. V is TRBV5-1 and J is TRBJ2-3; 12 bases agree with TRBD2. The J segment lost 0 bases and the V segment lost 4 bases, leaving 3 bases of the junction unmatched. The CDR3 runs to 16 residues. Per germline, CDR1 SGHRS and CDR2 YFSETQ.

The CDR3 nucleotides read TGTGCCAGCTCTCTTAACAGGGTGAGCACAGATACGCAGTATTTT. Translating it yields CASSLNRVSTDTQYF. The chain uses TRBV18 and TRBJ2-3, with D maybe TRBD1 (6 bases). The CDR3 sequence is 15 residues long. Per the germline V gene, CDR1 is KGHSH and CDR2 is LQKENI. V lost 6 bases, J lost 0 bases, and 13 bases lay in between.

V gene TRBV5-1 combines with J gene TRBJ2-5; tentatively, D is TRBD2 (6 bases). Germline CDR1 reads SGHRS; CDR2 reads YFSETQ. This CDR3 comprises 15 residues. Trimming shortened V by 2 bases and J by 2 bases, and 13 bases separated the two germline ends. Here the CDR3 DNA reads TGCGCCAGCAGCTTTGGGAGGCCAGGGCAAGAGACCCAGTACTTC. Translation gives CASSFGRPGQETQYF. Full variable domain (rest looked up from reference TRBV5-1 and TRBJ2-5): KAGVTQTPRYLIKTRGQQVTLSCSPISGHRSVSWYQQTPGQGLQFLFEYFSETQRNKGNFPGRFSGRQFSNSRSEMNVSTLELGDSALYLCASSFGRPGQETQYFGPGTRLLVL.

The chain couples TRBV27 to TRBJ1-2; D unresolved. This CDR3 region has 14 residues. With 2 bases removed from V and 4 bases from J, the gap between germline ends came to 11 bases. CDR1 MNHEY and CDR2 SMNVEV come from the germline V gene (reference sequence). This CDR3 is CASSLGGPAYGYTF. CDR3 in DNA: TGTGCCAGCAGTTTAGGAGGGCCGGCCTATGGCTACACCTTC.

This rearrangement joins TRBV4-1 to TRBJ2-7, with 7 bases aligning to TRBD1. CDR1 MGHRA and CDR2 YSYEKL come from the germline V gene. CDR3 size: 15 residues. Losses at the gene ends were 2 bases for V and 3 bases for J; bases not matched to a gene: 7. The CDR3 DNA sequence: TGCGCCAGCAGCCAAAGACAGGGATCAGGCTACGAGCAGTACTTC. Translating it yields CASSQRQGSGYEQYF.

The chain employs TRBV6-1 and TRBJ2-2, with D unclear. The germline V gene encodes CDR1 MNHNS and CDR2 SASEGT. V was shortened by 4 bases and J by 0 bases, with 9 bases between the two germline ends. The CDR3 sequence is 15 residues long. The CDR3 DNA is TGTGCCAGCAGTGTTTCCGGAGCGAACACCGGGGAGCTGTTTTTT. Amino acids: CASSVSGANTGELFF.

V is TRBV5-1 and J is TRBJ1-2, with 8 bases aligning to TRBD1. Per germline, CDR1 SGHRS and CDR2 YFSETQ. V shed 4 bases, J shed 5 bases, and the junction held 10 bases outside the gene matches. This CDR3 spans 15 amino acids. The CDR3 sequence is CASSNTQGASYGYTF. The CDR3 coding sequence is TGCGCCAGCAGCAACACTCAGGGGGCGTCGTATGGCTACACCTTC.

This clone was observed once. The chain joins TRBV5-5 to TRBJ1-5, with a possible D match to TRBD1 (5 bases). CDR3 length equals 15 residues. Per germline, CDR1 SGHKS and CDR2 YYEKEE (reference sequence). V was cut by 0 bases and J by 5 bases, with 12 bases left in between. The chain's CDR3 is CASSLEVWGDQPQHF. The CDR3 DNA reads as TGTGCCAGCAGCTTGGAGGTATGGGGGGATCAGCCCCAGCATTTT.

This clone was picked up many times. This rearrangement joins TRBV30 to TRBJ1-5, with D unclear. Germline V gene sequence: CDR1 GTSNPN, CDR2 SVGIG (reference sequence). Trimming pared 3 bases from V and 9 bases from J, leaving 9 bases between. The CDR3 extends over 11 amino acids. CDR3: CAWSGPGPQHF. The CDR3 DNA follows: TGTGCCTGGAGCGGTCCAGGGCCCCAGCATTTT.

The chain joins TRBV2 to TRBJ2-5; 7 positions agree with TRBD2. This CDR3 is 16 amino acids long. The ends lost 1 base at V and 5 bases at J; junction bases unmatched: 10. Germline V gene lookup returns CDR1 SNHLY and CDR2 FYNNEI. CDR3 in amino acids: CASSEGVAGVEETQYF. DNA for the CDR3: TGTGCCAGCAGTGAAGGTGTGGCGGGGGTGGAGGAGACCCAGTACTTC. Combining the CDR3 with reference TRBV2 and TRBJ2-5 gives the whole variable domain EPEVTQTPSHQVTQMGQEVILRCVPISNHLYFYWYRQILGQKVEFLVSFYNNEISEKSEIFDDQFSVERPDGSNFTLKIRSTKLEDSAMYFCASSEGVAGVEETQYFGPGTRLLVL.

The chain is built from TRBV7-2 and TRBJ2-1; D remains ambiguous. In germline, CDR1 is SGHTA, CDR2 FQGNSA. The CDR3 totals 11 residues. V was shortened by 5 bases and J by 8 bases, with 7 bases between the two germline ends. The CDR3 DNA sequence: TGTGCCAGCAGCCCTACTGATGAGCAGTTCTTC. Translating gives CASSPTDEQFF.

This chain joins TRBV7-2 and TRBJ2-2; D ambiguous. The CDR3 has 13 amino acids. Germline loops: CDR1 SGHTA, CDR2 FQGNSA. V was shortened by 3 bases and J by 6 bases, with 8 bases between the two germline ends. The CDR3 protein is CASSLSPSGELFF. CDR3 DNA: TGTGCCAGCAGCTTGTCCCCATCCGGGGAGCTGTTTTTT. The full variable domain, completed using reference TRBV7-2 and TRBJ2-2, is GAGVSQSPSNKVTEKGKDVELRCDPISGHTALYWYRQSLGQGLEFLIYFQGNSAPDKSGLPSDRFSAERTGGSVSTLTIQRTQQEDSAVYLCASSLSPSGELFFGEGSRLTVL.

This sequence joins TRBV5-6 and TRBJ1-1, with D unclear. This CDR3 comprises 15 residues. V lost 4 bases and J lost 4, with 17 bases in between. Germline-derived CDR1 and CDR2 are SGHDT and YYEEEE. CDR3 DNA sequence: TGTGCCAGCAGCCCCATCCCAACTACTGGCACTGAAGCTTTCTTT. This sequence encodes CASSPIPTTGTEAFF.

The chain couples TRBV28 to TRBJ2-1, with 8 bases fitting TRBD2. V lost 3 bases, J lost 4 bases, and 8 bases stayed unmatched. The CDR3 runs 16 residues. From germline, CDR1 is MDHEN and CDR2 SYDVKM. CDR3 residues: CASSFVTVAGYNEQFF. CDR3 nucleotide sequence: TGTGCCAGCAGTTTCGTGACCGTAGCGGGGTACAATGAGCAGTTCTTC.

The V call is TRBV12-5, the J call TRBJ1-5; no definite D call. CDR3 length: 16 amino acids. Germline loops: CDR1 LGHNT, CDR2 FRNRAP. With 0 bases removed from V and 7 bases from J, the gap between germline ends came to 16 bases. CDR3 loop: CASGLVRAGLGQPQHF. For the CDR3, the DNA is TGTGCTAGTGGTTTGGTCCGGGCTGGACTCGGACAGCCCCAGCATTTT.

This chain uses TRBV30 with TRBJ1-2; possible D gene TRBD1, 5 bases. The CDR3 length is 14 residues. Deletions cut 0 bases from V and 2 bases from J, with 10 bases between. The germline gives CDR1 GTSNPN, CDR2 SVGIG (reference sequence). Here the CDR3 reads CAWSVAGLNYGYTF. In DNA, the CDR3 is TGTGCCTGGAGTGTGGCAGGGTTGAACTATGGCTACACCTTC.

This clone was seen just once. The chain employs TRBV5-4 and TRBJ2-7, with 7 bases that match TRBD2. The trim removed 0 bases at V and 4 bases at J, leaving 7 bases unmatched. The V gene's germline CDR1 is SGHNT and CDR2 YYREEE (reference sequence). The CDR3 length is 15 residues. In DNA, the CDR3 is TGTGCCAGCAGCTTGGAGGCTAGCGGCCTATACGAGCAGTACTTC. Amino acids: CASSLEASGLYEQYF.

The table lists this clone with a count of one. V and J are TRBV6-5 and TRBJ1-3; 7 bases align to TRBD1. J lost 4 bases, V lost 5 bases, and 5 bases had no gene match. The CDR3 is 14 amino acids. Germline assignment: CDR1 MNHEY and CDR2 SVGAGI. CDR3 protein: CASSNRGFGNTIYF. For the CDR3, the DNA is TGTGCCAGCAGTAACAGGGGCTTCGGAAACACCATATATTTT.

The rearrangement links TRBV29-1 to TRBJ2-7; D perhaps matches TRBD1 (6 bases). Germline values: CDR1 SQVTM, CDR2 ANQGSEA. V was clipped by 4 bases and J by 2 bases, with 9 bases between them. The CDR3 contains 12 residues. The CDR3 nucleotides are TGCAGCGTTGCACAGGGAGCCTACGAGCAGTACTTC. Its translation: CSVAQGAYEQYF.